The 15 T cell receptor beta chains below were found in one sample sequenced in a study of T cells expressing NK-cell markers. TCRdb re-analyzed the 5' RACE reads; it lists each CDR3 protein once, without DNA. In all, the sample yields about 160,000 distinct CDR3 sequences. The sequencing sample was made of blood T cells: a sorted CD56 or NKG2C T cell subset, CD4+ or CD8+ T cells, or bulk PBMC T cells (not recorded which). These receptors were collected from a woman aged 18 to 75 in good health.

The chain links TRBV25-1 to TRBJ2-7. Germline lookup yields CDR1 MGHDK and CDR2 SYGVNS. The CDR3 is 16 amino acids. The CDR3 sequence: CASSEYPTGSSYEQYF.

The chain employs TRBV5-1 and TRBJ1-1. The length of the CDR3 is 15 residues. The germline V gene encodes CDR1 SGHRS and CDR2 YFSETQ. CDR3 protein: CASSLAPGTNTEAFF.

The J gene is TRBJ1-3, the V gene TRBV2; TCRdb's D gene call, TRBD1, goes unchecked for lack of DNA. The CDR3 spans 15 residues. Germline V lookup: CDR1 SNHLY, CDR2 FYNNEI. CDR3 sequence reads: CASSEPTGSGNTIYF.

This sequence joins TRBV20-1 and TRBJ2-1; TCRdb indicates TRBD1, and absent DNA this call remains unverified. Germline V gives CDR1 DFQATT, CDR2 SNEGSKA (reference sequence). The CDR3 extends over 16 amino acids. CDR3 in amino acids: CSARTRRGSSYNEQFF.

The CDR3 region is CASSLVFLRGSPLHF. The chain uses TRBV7-2 and TRBJ1-6; the TCRdb D gene call, TRBD1, has no DNA to confirm it. The CDR3 runs to 15 residues. Germline CDR1 is SGHTA and CDR2 is FQGNSA.

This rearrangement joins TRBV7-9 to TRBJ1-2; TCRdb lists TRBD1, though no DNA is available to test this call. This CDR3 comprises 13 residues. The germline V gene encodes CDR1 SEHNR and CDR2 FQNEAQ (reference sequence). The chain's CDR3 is CATAPRGFYGYTF.

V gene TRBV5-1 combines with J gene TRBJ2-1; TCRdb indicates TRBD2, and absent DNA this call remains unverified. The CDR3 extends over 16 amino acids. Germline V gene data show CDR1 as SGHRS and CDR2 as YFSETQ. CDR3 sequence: CASSLGSTGGPNEQFF.

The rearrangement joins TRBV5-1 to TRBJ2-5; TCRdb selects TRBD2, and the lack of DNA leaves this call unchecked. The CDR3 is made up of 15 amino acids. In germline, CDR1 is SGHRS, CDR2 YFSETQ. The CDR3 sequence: CASSIASGSGKTQYF.

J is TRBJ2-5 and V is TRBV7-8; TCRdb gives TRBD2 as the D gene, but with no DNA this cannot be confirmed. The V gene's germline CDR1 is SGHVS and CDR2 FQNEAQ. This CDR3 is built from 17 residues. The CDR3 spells CASRSGGDPLYQETQYF.

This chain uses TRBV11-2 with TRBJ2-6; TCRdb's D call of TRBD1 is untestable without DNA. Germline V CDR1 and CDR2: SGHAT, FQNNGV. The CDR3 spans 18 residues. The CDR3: CASSEGTVGVSGANVLTF.

The CDR3 region is CASSQSGTTPNEQFF. The rearrangement uses TRBV4-1 and TRBJ2-1; TCRdb designates TRBD1, a call that cannot be tested without DNA. CDR3 length: 15 amino acids. The germline V gene has CDR1 MGHRA and CDR2 YSYEKL.

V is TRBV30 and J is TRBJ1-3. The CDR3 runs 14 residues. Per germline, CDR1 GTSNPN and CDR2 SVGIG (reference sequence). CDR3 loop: CAWSVAGSGNTIYF.

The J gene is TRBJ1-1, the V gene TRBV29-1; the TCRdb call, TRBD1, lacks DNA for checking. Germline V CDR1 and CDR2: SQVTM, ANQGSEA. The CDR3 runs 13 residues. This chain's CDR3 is CSVPTPGKSEAFF.

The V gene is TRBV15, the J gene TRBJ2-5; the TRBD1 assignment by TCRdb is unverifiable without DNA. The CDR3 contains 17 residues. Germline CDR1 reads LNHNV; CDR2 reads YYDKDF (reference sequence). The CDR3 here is CATSRVGTGTYRETQYF.

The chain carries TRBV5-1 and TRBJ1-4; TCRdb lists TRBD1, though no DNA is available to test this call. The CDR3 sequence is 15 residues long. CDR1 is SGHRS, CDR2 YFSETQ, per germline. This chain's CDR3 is CASSFTGGTNEKLFF.